A single sample is the source of the 31 T cell receptor beta chains below, sequenced in a study of CD8 T cells in Susac syndrome. Random hexamers primed reverse transcription of roughly 0.45 to 1 ug RNA. TCRdb called the immunoSEQ multiplex PCR reads again in MiXCR, with one record for every CDR3 protein. The sample holds approximately 130,000 distinct CDR3 sequences; around nine tenths are singletons and the top ten take about 0.25%. Sequenced input: CD8+ T cells from PBMCs. The source of these receptors is a human donor with multiple sclerosis.

The chain combines TRBV30 with TRBJ2-5, with 10 bases fitting TRBD2. Germline-derived CDR1 and CDR2 are GTSNPN and SVGIG (reference sequence). Unmatched junction bases numbered 7, after V lost 4 bases and J lost 5 bases. This CDR3 has 14 residues. The CDR3 reads CAWTSGSAGETQYF. CDR3 in DNA: TGTGCCTGGACTAGCGGGAGCGCGGGGGAGACCCAGTACTTC.

This clonotype has just a few counts. The J gene is TRBJ1-1, the V gene TRBV13; D gene ambiguous. Germline loops: CDR1 PRHDT, CDR2 FYEKMQ (reference sequence). The CDR3 is made up of 16 amino acids. The V and J ends lost 7 bases and 1 base respectively, with 19 bases between them. This CDR3 reads CASTLFGATGNTEAFF. CDR3 sequence (DNA): TGTGCCAGCACCCTTTTTGGAGCGACGGGGAACACTGAAGCTTTCTTT.

This chain uses TRBV25-1 with TRBJ1-3; no firm D call. V lost 5 bases, J lost 6 bases, and 8 bases lay in between. There are 12 residues in the CDR3. Germline V gene data show CDR1 as MGHDK and CDR2 as SYGVNS. CDR3 protein: CASSIGENTIYF. DNA for the CDR3: TGTGCCAGCAGTATAGGAGAAAACACCATATATTTT.

In its sample, this clonotype was seen once. V is TRBV4-3 and J is TRBJ2-7; D not resolved. This CDR3 spans 13 amino acids. Germline CDR1 is LGHNA and CDR2 is YSLEER. V was pared by 5 bases and J by 3 bases, with 11 bases between. The CDR3 is CASSTGVSYEQYF. The CDR3 DNA reads TGCGCCAGCAGCACCGGAGTGAGCTACGAGCAGTACTTC.

This sequence joins TRBV6-2 or TRBV6-3 and TRBJ1-1, with a possible D match to TRBD1 (5 bases). V shed 4 bases and J shed 0 bases, with 9 bases lying between them. Germline V gene data show CDR1 as MNHEY and CDR2 as SVGEGT. This CDR3 is built from 14 residues. This chain's CDR3 is CASSSRGMNTEAFF. The CDR3 coding sequence is TGTGCCAGCAGTTCTCGGGGGATGAACACTGAAGCTTTCTTT.

This chain links TRBV19 with TRBJ2-1; TRBD1 matches 9 bases. Germline CDR1 is LNHDA and CDR2 is SQIVND (reference sequence). V lost 4 bases and J lost 9; bases outside the gene matches: 7. This CDR3 has 14 residues. The CDR3, as DNA: TGTGCCAGTAGTACCGGGACAGGGACAGGTGAGCAGTTCTTC. Translated: CASSTGTGTGEQFF.

The chain joins TRBV24-1 to TRBJ2-2; D remains unclear. V gave up 6 bases and J gave up 5 bases, with 18 bases separating them. The CDR3 is 16 residues long. Germline CDR1 KGHDR, CDR2 SFDVKD. CDR3 sequence (DNA): TGTGCCACCAGTCCTTCCGACCGGCTCGATACCGGGGAGCTGTTTTTT. Translating it yields CATSPSDRLDTGELFF.

The chain recombines TRBV5-6 with TRBJ2-4; no clear D. CDR3 length: 14 residues. The V end lost 0 bases, the J end lost 6 bases, and 10 bases lay between the germline ends. In germline, CDR1 is SGHDT, CDR2 YYEEEE. The CDR3 coding sequence is TGTGCCAGCAGCTTGGACCACAACCCAAACATTCAGTACTTC. It specifies CASSLDHNPNIQYF. Full variable domain (rest looked up from reference TRBV5-6 and TRBJ2-4): DAGVTQSPTHLIKTRGQQVTLRCSPKSGHDTVSWYQQALGQGPQFIFQYYEEEERQRGNFPDRFSGHQFPNYSSELNVNALLLGDSALYLCASSLDHNPNIQYFGAGTRLSVL.

This rearrangement joins TRBV3-1 to TRBJ2-1; tentatively, D is TRBD2 (5 bases). Germline CDR1 LGHDT, CDR2 YNNKEL (reference sequence). The CDR3 covers 16 residues. Trimming took 3 bases from V and 3 from J, leaving 15 bases between them. The CDR3 loop is CASSHRSGNYYNEQFF. The CDR3 bases are TGTGCCAGCAGCCACCGCTCCGGGAACTACTACAATGAGCAGTTCTTC.

V usage is TRBV29-1 and J usage is TRBJ1-2; no clear D gene. Germline lookup yields CDR1 SQVTM and CDR2 ANQGSEA. The CDR3 totals 12 residues. Trimming removed 4 bases at V and 8 bases at J, with 14 bases between. CDR3 sequence: CSVANVGNGYTF. As DNA, the CDR3 is TGCAGCGTTGCAAATGTAGGGAACGGCTACACCTTC.

The V call is TRBV6-5, the J call TRBJ2-2, with 10 bases identical to TRBD1. The CDR3 runs 14 residues. CDR1 and CDR2 from the germline V gene are MNHEY and SVGAGI. Germline trimming cut 6 bases from V and 8 bases from J; bases unmatched to any gene: 6. Here the CDR3 DNA reads TGTGCCAGCAGCATCGACAGGGGGCGAGGGGAGCTGTTTTTT. Translated: CASSIDRGRGELFF.

The chain has TRBV7-9 and TRBJ2-7, with TRBD1 matching over 8 bases. The ends lost 5 bases at V and 4 bases at J; junction bases unmatched: 7. The germline gives CDR1 SEHNR, CDR2 FQNEAQ (reference sequence). The CDR3 runs to 14 residues. The CDR3 here is CASSALDRVYEQYF. The CDR3 DNA reads as TGTGCCAGCAGCGCACTGGACAGGGTGTACGAGCAGTACTTC.

V is TRBV6-2 or TRBV6-3 and J is TRBJ1-2; D uncertain. Trimming removed 6 bases at V and 3 bases at J, with 23 bases between. Germline V gene data show CDR1 as MNHEY and CDR2 as SVGEGT. This CDR3 contains 17 residues. The CDR3 region is CASSPISGEMGDYGYTF. DNA for the CDR3: TGTGCCAGCAGCCCGATTTCAGGAGAAATGGGCGACTATGGCTACACCTTC.

This chain connects TRBV4-3 to TRBJ1-5; weak D call: TRBD1 (5 bases). CDR3 length: 18 amino acids. The V and J ends lost 0 bases and 0 bases respectively, with 15 bases between them. Germline values: CDR1 LGHNA, CDR2 YSLEER. The CDR3 region has the DNA TGCGCCAGCAGCCAAGATCGGGACCTTAGGTTTAGCAATCAGCCCCAGCATTTT. It is translated as CASSQDRDLRFSNQPQHF.

This clonotype was detected a few times. J is TRBJ2-7 and V is TRBV20-1, with 10 bases matching TRBD2. This CDR3 is 15 amino acids long. CDR1 DFQATT and CDR2 SNEGSKA come from the germline V gene (reference sequence). The V gene end was trimmed by 5 bases and the J gene end by 7 bases; junction bases not matched to a gene: 14. CDR3 coding DNA: TGCAGTGCTCCAGGGTCGGCTAGCGGGAGATTTGAGCAGTACTTC. It yields the protein CSAPGSASGRFEQYF.

This clonotype was detected once. The chain recombines TRBV27 with TRBJ2-3; 7 bases match TRBD2. In germline, CDR1 is MNHEY, CDR2 SMNVEV (reference sequence). V shed 0 bases, J shed 5 bases, and the junction held 5 bases outside the gene matches. The CDR3 spans 15 residues. CDR3 DNA: TGTGCCAGCAGTTTATCGGGAGGGCCTATAGATACGCAGTATTTT. This codes for CASSLSGGPIDTQYF.

V is TRBV27 and J is TRBJ2-1, with D possibly being TRBD1 or TRBD2 (5 bases each). V was trimmed by 3 bases and J by 8 bases, leaving 11 bases between them. The CDR3 length is 13 residues. From germline, CDR1 is MNHEY and CDR2 SMNVEV (reference sequence). The CDR3 loop reads CASSFLGDYEQFF. CDR3 in DNA: TGTGCCAGCAGTTTTTTGGGGGATTATGAGCAGTTCTTC.

The rearrangement joins TRBV7-2 to TRBJ2-3; TRBD2 aligns across 12 bases. This CDR3 contains 15 residues. Germline CDR1 SGHTA, CDR2 FQGNSA. The V gene end was trimmed by 7 bases and the J gene end by 1 base; junction bases not matched to a gene: 3. For the CDR3, the DNA is TGTGCCAGCACCAGACTAGCGGGAGGCACAGATACGCAGTATTTT. It yields the protein CASTRLAGGTDTQYF.

This clonotype was seen once. The V call is TRBV2, the J call TRBJ2-5; 9 nucleotides agree with TRBD2. The J segment lost 1 base and the V segment lost 9 bases, leaving 6 bases of the junction unmatched. Germline values: CDR1 SNHLY, CDR2 FYNNEI. The CDR3 runs to 14 residues. CDR3 bases: TGTGCCAGTTCGACTAGCGGATTCCAAGAGACCCAGTACTTC. This codes for CASSTSGFQETQYF.

A few counts support this clonotype. The chain joins TRBV2 to TRBJ2-2; D is unresolved. Germline assignment: CDR1 SNHLY and CDR2 FYNNEI. The V end was cut by 4 bases, the J end by 0 bases, with 9 bases between. CDR3 length: 15 residues. This chain's CDR3 is CASSGQATNTGELFF. CDR3 DNA sequence: TGTGCCAGCAGTGGTCAGGCTACGAACACCGGGGAGCTGTTTTTT.

This clonotype was detected once. V gene TRBV24-1 combines with J gene TRBJ2-7; possibly TRBD1 for D (5 bases). This CDR3 is 14 amino acids long. Germline V CDR1 and CDR2: KGHDR, SFDVKD. Trimming removed 4 bases at V and 1 base at J, with 10 bases between. The CDR3 loop is CATSEGHASYEQYF. CDR3 nucleotide sequence: TGTGCCACCAGTGAAGGACATGCTTCCTACGAGCAGTACTTC.

This chain joins TRBV19 and TRBJ1-5; tentative D call: TRBD1 (5 bases). CDR1 and CDR2 (germline): LNHDA, SQIVND (reference sequence). The CDR3 covers 16 residues. The V gene lost 5 bases and the J gene lost 6 bases, with 20 bases spanning the gap. The CDR3 loop is CASSESVGRGVQPQHF. The CDR3 DNA follows: TGTGCCAGTAGTGAGTCGGTGGGGCGCGGCGTTCAGCCCCAGCATTTT. Full variable domain (remainder filled in from reference TRBV19 and TRBJ1-5): DGGITQSPKYLFRKEGQNVTLSCEQNLNHDAMYWYRQDPGQGLRLIYYSQIVNDFQKGDIAEGYSVSREKKESFPLTVTSAQKNPTAFYLCASSESVGRGVQPQHFGDGTRLSIL.

The rearrangement uses TRBV27 and TRBJ1-5, with TRBD1 matching 7 bases. J was trimmed by 4 bases and V by 6 bases; bases with no gene match: 3. The CDR3 covers 13 residues. CDR1 is MNHEY and CDR2 is SMNVEV in the germline V gene (reference sequence). In nucleotides, the CDR3 is TGTGCCAGCAGCCGGGACAGAAATCAGCCCCAGCATTTT. This sequence encodes CASSRDRNQPQHF.

V is TRBV28 and J is TRBJ2-2, with D possibly TRBD2 on 6 matching bases. CDR1 and CDR2 from the germline V gene are MDHEN and SYDVKM. The CDR3 contains 16 residues. Trimming stripped 3 bases from V and 4 bases from J, with 15 bases between. The DNA for the CDR3 is TGTGCCAGCAGTTTGGGGGTCGGGGGAATCACCGGGGAGCTGTTTTTT. Protein sequence: CASSLGVGGITGELFF. Based on the CDR3 plus reference TRBV28 and TRBJ2-2, the full variable domain is DVKVTQSSRYLVKRTGEKVFLECVQDMDHENMFWYRQDPGLGLRLIYFSYDVKMKEKGDIPEGYSVSREKKERFSLILESASTNQTSMYLCASSLGVGGITGELFFGEGSRLTVL.

A single count supports this clonotype. This CDR3 fails to terminate in the conserved phenylalanine or tryptophan, so it likely reflects a read error. The chain links TRBV14 to TRBJ2-7; no reliable D call. The CDR3 length is 13 residues. Germline CDR1 and CDR2: SGHDN and FVKESK. Trimming left V 5 bases short and J 7 bases short, with 15 bases between. The CDR3 DNA is TGTGCCAGCAGCTCTTCCCTGGGTGCGGAGCAGTACTTG. This codes for CASSSSLGAEQYL.

This clonotype was seen once. V gene TRBV11-2 combines with J gene TRBJ2-7; D may be TRBD2 (5 bases). Per the germline V gene, CDR1 is SGHAT and CDR2 is FQNNGV. The CDR3 length is 15 residues. Trimming took off 5 bases at V and 2 bases at J, with 16 bases between the two ends. CDR3 nucleotides: TGTGCCAGCAGCCCCCTTGTCGGGGTGACCTACGAGCAGTACTTC. This sequence encodes CASSPLVGVTYEQYF. The full variable domain, rest sourced from reference TRBV11-2 and TRBJ2-7, is EAGVAQSPRYKIIEKRQSVAFWCNPISGHATLYWYQQILGQGPKLLIQFQNNGVVDDSQLPKDRFSAERLKGVDSTLKIQPAKLEDSAVYLCASSPLVGVTYEQYFGPGTRLTVT.

The V and J genes are TRBV12-3 or TRBV12-4 and TRBJ2-5; TRBD2 matches at 11 bases. The trim removed 4 bases at V and 4 bases at J, leaving 11 bases unmatched. The CDR3 has 17 residues. CDR3 loop: CASSYLAGGPMRETQYF. In nucleotides, the CDR3 is TGTGCCAGCAGTTATTTAGCGGGAGGGCCCATGAGAGAGACCCAGTACTTC.

This clonotype came up a few times. The chain links TRBV27 to TRBJ2-1; TRBD2 matches at 8 bases. CDR1 MNHEY and CDR2 SMNVEV come from the germline V gene (reference sequence). The CDR3 runs 13 residues. V was clipped by 3 bases and J by 7 bases; unmatched bases: 2. The chain's CDR3 is CASSFASGNEQFF. The CDR3 coding sequence is TGTGCCAGCAGTTTTGCTAGCGGGAATGAGCAGTTCTTC.

This clonotype was detected once. The chain is built from TRBV27 and TRBJ2-3; 7 positions agree with TRBD2. Germline CDR1 reads MNHEY; CDR2 reads SMNVEV (reference sequence). CDR3 length equals 16 residues. Unmatched junction bases numbered 5, after V lost 2 bases and J lost 0 bases. In DNA, the CDR3 is TGTGCCAGCAGTTTAGTACTAGCGTTAAGCACAGATACGCAGTATTTT. Translation: CASSLVLALSTDTQYF.

The gene calls are TRBV7-6 and TRBJ1-4; D unclear. In germline, CDR1 is SGHVS, CDR2 FNYEAQ. The CDR3 sequence is 14 residues long. Trimming left V 2 bases short and J 5 bases short, with 9 bases between. The CDR3 nucleotides read TGTGCCAGCAGCTTATGGAGTGGAAATGAAAAACTGTTTTTT. It yields the protein CASSLWSGNEKLFF.

This chain joins TRBV25-1 and TRBJ1-5; D is perhaps TRBD1 (6 bases). The germline V gene has CDR1 MGHDK and CDR2 SYGVNS. The CDR3 spans 14 residues. Trimming left V 6 bases short and J 4 bases short, with 13 bases between. The CDR3 DNA is TGTGCCAGCAGCGAGGGGGGGGCGAATCAGCCCCAGCATTTT. As protein: CASSEGGANQPQHF.